A selection of T cell receptor beta chains follows, all from one sample in a study of T-cell reconstitution after alpha-beta-depleted transplantation in children. Each CDR3 protein gets one entry after TCRdb re-called the PCR reads with MiXCR. The sample lists around 680,000 distinct CDR3 sequences; approximately 15% were seen once. The specimen was PBMCs from the stem cell graft donor, collected from the stem cell graft. All receptors come from a human donor who donated a stem cell graft to a child with acute myeloid leukemia. The CDR3 runs from the conserved cysteine through the conserved F or W. The D gene is left open where the match is weak. Only part of the rows carry a size: once, few, many, or a class if the clone is expanded.

size: many
D: -
J: TRBJ1-6
V: TRBV20-1
DNA: TGCAGTGCGCCCCCCGGGGGTGTAGGGGAGTCACCCCTCCACTTT
CDR3: CSAPPGGVGESPLHF

size: few
D: TRBD1
J: TRBJ2-1
V: TRBV6-1
DNA: TGTGCCAGCCGGACAGGGCCTACTGAGCAGTTCTTC
CDR3: CASRTGPTEQFF

size: few
D: -
J: TRBJ1-5
V: TRBV19
DNA: TGTGCCAGTACCCGGACAGTCAATCAGCCCCAGCATTTT
CDR3: CASTRTVNQPQHF

size: -
D: -
J: TRBJ2-7
V: TRBV13
DNA: TGTGCCAGCTCTGGAACGGCGGACATTCGGGCGTGGGAGCAGTACTTC
CDR3: CASSGTADIRAWEQYF

size: -
D: -
J: TRBJ2-1
V: TRBV7-2
DNA: TGTGCCAGCAGCCGACACCTCGGACAGCTTCTGGAGCAGTTCTTC
CDR3: CASSRHLGQLLEQFF

size: few
D: -
J: TRBJ2-2
V: TRBV6-1
DNA: TGTGCCAGCAGTCGATCAAAACAGGGGAGGGGGGAGCTGTTTTTT
CDR3: CASSRSKQGRGELFF

size: -
D: -
J: TRBJ2-3
V: TRBV7-2
DNA: TGTGCCAGCAGCTTACCGGGACGTATGTCGCAGTATTTT
CDR3: CASSLPGRMSQYF

size: many
D: TRBD2
J: TRBJ2-3
V: TRBV20-1
DNA: TGCAGTGCTAGAGGGGGGACTAGCGGGGGAGCAGATACGCAGTATTTT
CDR3: CSARGGTSGGADTQYF

size: many
D: -
J: TRBJ1-2
V: TRBV20-1
DNA: TGCAGTGCTAGAGATGGGCCAGCCTCTAACTATGGCTACACCTTC
CDR3: CSARDGPASNYGYTF

size: many
D: -
J: TRBJ1-6
V: TRBV20-1
DNA: TGCAGTGCAACGACAGGAGGTGGGCATTCACCCCTCCACTTT
CDR3: CSATTGGGHSPLHF

size: once
D: TRBD2
J: TRBJ2-3
V: TRBV5-6
DNA: TGTGCCAGCAGCTTGGCCCAAGGAGTAGCGGGGGACCTCGCGACAGATACGCAGTATTTT
CDR3: CASSLAQGVAGDLATDTQYF

size: many
D: -
J: TRBJ2-7
V: TRBV29-1
DNA: TGCAGCGTTGATTTAGGACAAACTACGTTGCAGTACTTC
CDR3: CSVDLGQTTLQYF

size: -
D: -
J: TRBJ2-2
V: TRBV3-1
DNA: TGTGCCAGCAGCCAAACACCAGCGAACACCGGGGAGCTGTTTTTT
CDR3: CASSQTPANTGELFF

size: few
D: -
J: TRBJ1-2
V: TRBV9
DNA: TGTGCCAGCAGCGTAGTAACAGATAATGGCTACACCTTC
CDR3: CASSVVTDNGYTF

size: -
D: -
J: TRBJ2-7
V: TRBV4-3
DNA: TGCGCCAGCAGCCAAGGCAGGAATTTGGTCTACGAGCAGTACTTC
CDR3: CASSQGRNLVYEQYF

size: -
D: -
J: TRBJ1-5
V: TRBV20-1
DNA: TGCAGTGCTAGAGGGACGGCAGGGCCCCAGCATTTT
CDR3: CSARGTAGPQHF

size: -
D: TRBD1
J: TRBJ1-2
V: TRBV5-1
DNA: TGCGCCAGCAGCCAACAGGGGAGAAATGGCTACACCTTC
CDR3: CASSQQGRNGYTF

size: few
D: TRBD2
J: TRBJ2-7
V: TRBV7-2
DNA: TGTGCCAGCAGCTCGACTAGCGGGGTCGAGCAGTACTTC
CDR3: CASSSTSGVEQYF

size: many
D: TRBD2
J: TRBJ2-7
V: TRBV27
DNA: TGTGCCAGCTCCTCACCTGGGGGGGGTAAGAGCTCCTACGAGCAGTACTTC
CDR3: CASSSPGGGKSSYEQYF

size: many
D: TRBD2
J: TRBJ2-1
V: TRBV6-5
DNA: TGTGCCAGCAGTTATGGACTAGCGGGGGGGCTCAACAATGAGCAGTTCTTC
CDR3: CASSYGLAGGLNNEQFF

size: many
D: -
J: TRBJ2-1
V: TRBV24-1
DNA: TGTGCCACCAGTGTCTCCCGGAGGGGCAATGAGCAGTTCTTC
CDR3: CATSVSRRGNEQFF

size: -
D: -
J: TRBJ2-5
V: TRBV5-6
DNA: TGTGCCAGCAGCTTAGATGGGGACCTCCAAGAGACCCAGTACTTC
CDR3: CASSLDGDLQETQYF

size: many
D: TRBD1
J: TRBJ1-2
V: TRBV29-1
DNA: TGCAGCGTTGGGATGCGACAGGGCCCATATGGCTACACCTTC
CDR3: CSVGMRQGPYGYTF

size: -
D: -
J: TRBJ1-1
V: TRBV11-2
DNA: TGTGCCAGCAGGGGTACGGAAGGGACTGAAGCTTTCTTT
CDR3: CASRGTEGTEAFF

size: many
D: -
J: TRBJ1-1
V: TRBV29-1
DNA: TGCAGCGTTGTACGGGGGAGCATGAACACTGAAGCTTTCTTT
CDR3: CSVVRGSMNTEAFF

size: many
D: -
J: TRBJ1-1
V: TRBV12-3/TRBV12-4
DNA: TGTGCCAGCAGTTTAGCCGGGGGGAAGAACACTGAAGCTTTCTTT
CDR3: CASSLAGGKNTEAFF

size: -
D: TRBD1
J: TRBJ1-2
V: TRBV7-9
DNA: TGTGCCAGCAGCTTACCAGGGGGGCGCGCGGGATATGGCTACACCTTC
CDR3: CASSLPGGRAGYGYTF

size: -
D: -
J: TRBJ2-1
V: TRBV25-1
DNA: TGTGCCAGCAATGCCTACGGGACTTTCAATGAGCAGTTCTTC
CDR3: CASNAYGTFNEQFF

size: many
D: -
J: TRBJ2-2
V: TRBV20-1
DNA: TGCAGTGCTAGCGGACAGAGAAACGGGGAGCTGTTTTTT
CDR3: CSASGQRNGELFF

size: few
D: -
J: TRBJ1-1
V: TRBV5-1
DNA: TGCGCCAGCCGACAGGAGGGAACTGAAGCTTTCTTT
CDR3: CASRQEGTEAFF

size: many
D: -
J: TRBJ2-5
V: TRBV12-3/TRBV12-4
DNA: TGTGCCAGCATGGGAGGAGGACCCCAGTACTTC
CDR3: CASMGGGPQYF

size: many
D: TRBD1
J: TRBJ2-7
V: TRBV6-5
DNA: TGTGCCAGCAGTGAGACAGGGAACGAGCAGTACTTC
CDR3: CASSETGNEQYF

size: -
D: TRBD1
J: TRBJ1-1
V: TRBV12-3/TRBV12-4
DNA: TGTGCCAGCAGGCCTAACAGGGGGTTAGGGGCGAACACTGAAGCTTTCTTT
CDR3: CASRPNRGLGANTEAFF

size: few
D: -
J: TRBJ1-3
V: TRBV6-2/TRBV6-3
DNA: TGTGCCACTACGAGGGTAAACACCATATATTTT
CDR3: CATTRVNTIYF

size: few
D: -
J: TRBJ1-2
V: TRBV20-1
DNA: TGCAGTGCTAGTAGTCCGGGGGGGAGGGCACGCGTCTATGGCTACACCTTC
CDR3: CSASSPGGRARVYGYTF